The rows below give T cell receptor beta chains drawn from one sample of a study of CD8+ T cells in alopecia areata. Sequencing was performed with immunoSEQ multiplex PCR; in TCRdb, only in-frame clones are kept and a portion is missing. This sample has 75,000 to 100,000 clones, with around 71% found just once. Here the sequenced sample was CD8+ T cells sorted from blood, taken at week 44, from a patient treated with tofacitinib. Receptors originate from a human donor with alopecia areata. Both conserved end residues are part of each CDR3. Each record gives: J gene, D gene, V gene, clone size, CDR3 DNA, CDR3 protein. D genes are given only for firm matches. The size entry is marked missing in some rows and otherwise reads once, few, many or a size class.

>TRBJ2-7|TRBD1|TRBV30|.
TGTGCCTGGAGTGTTGGACAGGGAGCCTACGAGCAGTACTTC
CAWSVGQGAYEQYF
>TRBJ1-5|.|TRBV30|.
TGTGCCTGGGAGATGGGGGGCCGAGGTCAGCCCCAGCATTTT
CAWEMGGRGQPQHF
>TRBJ2-7|TRBD2|TRBV30|.
TGTGCCTCCGAGCGGGGACCCACCTACGAGCAGTACTTC
CASERGPTYEQYF
>TRBJ2-7|TRBD1|TRBV25-1|.
TGTGCCAGCAGTGAAACAGGGGGCCCCTACGAGCAGTACTTC
CASSETGGPYEQYF
>TRBJ1-1|TRBD1|TRBV29-1|.
TGCAGCGTTGAACCCTCCCAGGGGGCTCGTGGCACTGAAGCTTTCTTT
CSVEPSQGARGTEAFF
>TRBJ2-3|TRBD2|TRBV7-9|.
TGTGCCGGTCTGGCGGGGGGGCCGACAGATACGCAGTATTTT
CAGLAGGPTDTQYF
>TRBJ1-6|TRBD1|TRBV28|.
TGTGCCAGCAGTTTGGGACAGGGTGTTTCACCCCTCCACTTT
CASSLGQGVSPLHF
>TRBJ2-7|.|TRBV4-3|once
TGCGCCAGCAGCCAAGACTCGACCGGAACCTACGAGCAGTACTTC
CASSQDSTGTYEQYF
>TRBJ2-7|TRBD1|TRBV29-1|.
TGCAGCGTTGAAGTATCCGGACAGGAGAGCTACGAGCAGTACTTC
CSVEVSGQESYEQYF
>TRBJ1-5|.|TRBV6-5|.
TGTGCCAGCAGTTACTCACCGGAGGGCAATCAGCCCCAGCATTTT
CASSYSPEGNQPQHF
>TRBJ2-7|.|TRBV6-1|few
TGTGCCAGCACCGACCAGGGGGAGCAGTACTTC
CASTDQGEQYF
>TRBJ2-7|.|TRBV29-1|few
TGCAGCGTTGGGCAACAGGGTACCCACGAGCAGTACTTC
CSVGQQGTHEQYF
>TRBJ1-2|.|TRBV7-8|.
TGTGCCAGCAGCTTAGGGGACGAGGAGCCTTATGGCTACACCTTC
CASSLGDEEPYGYTF
>TRBJ1-1|.|TRBV2|.
TGTGCCAGCAAACAGGGACCTGAAGCTTTCTTT
CASKQGPEAFF
>TRBJ1-1|TRBD1|TRBV29-1|.
TGCAGCGTTGAAGACAGACAGGGGATCAGGGTTGAAGCTTTCTTT
CSVEDRQGIRVEAFF
>TRBJ1-1|.|TRBV10-2|medium-sized
TGCGCCAGCAGTGAGTCATTAGGAGTGACTGAAGCTTTCTTT
CASSESLGVTEAFF
>TRBJ1-2|.|TRBV6-5|.
TGTGCCAGCAGCCAGGGTGGTTGGGGCTACACCTTC
CASSQGGWGYTF
>TRBJ2-3|.|TRBV6-4|many
TGTGCCAGCAGTGAAGGGAGGCAGGGCACAGATACGCAGTATTTT
CASSEGRQGTDTQYF
>TRBJ2-7|.|TRBV4-1|.
TGCGCCAGCAGCCAAGATATCCTGAGTGAGCAGTACTTC
CASSQDILSEQYF
>TRBJ1-2|.|TRBV13|.
TGTGCCAGCAGCTCCGAACGTGGGTACTATGGCTACACCTTC
CASSSERGYYGYTF
>TRBJ2-4|.|TRBV4-3|.
TGCGCCAGCAGCCAAGCTTTTAGTGCCAAAAACATTCAGTACTTC
CASSQAFSAKNIQYF
>TRBJ2-7|.|TRBV10-3|.
TGTGCCATCATGGGGGACGCCTACGAGCAGTACTTC
CAIMGDAYEQYF
>TRBJ1-2|.|TRBV6-1|.
TGTGCCAGCAGTGAAGGCGGGATTCACTATGGCTACACCTTC
CASSEGGIHYGYTF
>TRBJ2-1|TRBD2|TRBV19|.
TGTGCCAGTACCTTAGCGGGGGGGAATTACAATGAGCAGTTCTTC
CASTLAGGNYNEQFF
>TRBJ1-1|TRBD1|TRBV6-6|.
TGTGCCAGCAGCCCGGACAGGCCGGGAGCTTTCTTT
CASSPDRPGAFF
>TRBJ1-2|.|TRBV9|.
TGTGCCAGCAGCGTAGGTAACAGTAACTATGGCTACACCTTC
CASSVGNSNYGYTF
>TRBJ1-2|.|TRBV29-1|.
TGCAGCGTTGAAGGTACCGGTGGCTACACCTTC
CSVEGTGGYTF
>TRBJ2-1|.|TRBV6-5|.
TGTGCCAGCAGGGTCCACAATGAGCAGTTCTTC
CASRVHNEQFF
>TRBJ1-4|.|TRBV7-8|few
TGTGCCAGCAGCTTAGGCCATTTCGTCGGGGAAAAACTGTTTTTT
CASSLGHFVGEKLFF
>TRBJ2-7|.|TRBV27|.
TGTGCCAGCAGTTTATCCACAGGGTGGGACGAGCAGTACTTC
CASSLSTGWDEQYF
>TRBJ2-1|.|TRBV7-9|.
TGTGCCAGCAGCTTACCATCTGGTGAGCAGTTCTTC
CASSLPSGEQFF
>TRBJ2-7|.|TRBV7-9|few
TGTGCCAGCAGCTCAGGGCAGACCTACGAGCAGTACTTC
CASSSGQTYEQYF
>TRBJ2-3|TRBD2|TRBV10-3|.
TGTGCCATCACGGATCTTAGCGGGGGGGATACAGATACGCAGTATTTT
CAITDLSGGDTDTQYF
>TRBJ1-1|.|TRBV28|.
TGTGCCAGCAGTTTTATCAGCGGAACTGAAGCTTTCTTT
CASSFISGTEAFF
>TRBJ2-3|.|TRBV23-1|.
TGCGCCAGCAGTCAGTGGACAGGGAGGGCAGATACGCAGTATTTT
CASSQWTGRADTQYF
>TRBJ1-2|TRBD1|TRBV9|.
TGTGCCAGCAGCGTAGACGGGACAGGGGGGAATGGCTACACCTTC
CASSVDGTGGNGYTF
>TRBJ1-5|.|TRBV5-6|.
TGTGCCAGCAGCTTAGGAGATCAGCCCCAGCATTTT
CASSLGDQPQHF
>TRBJ2-7|TRBD2|TRBV5-6|.
TGTGCCAGCAGCTTCGGGACTAGTGTCTACGAGCAGTACTTC
CASSFGTSVYEQYF
>TRBJ1-1|TRBD1|TRBV19|.
TGTGCCAGTAGGGAACAGGGGACTGAAGCTTTCTTT
CASREQGTEAFF
>TRBJ2-7|.|TRBV4-3|.
TGCGCCAGCAGCCAAGCTCATAGGACTATTAGCTCCTACGAGCAGTACTTC
CASSQAHRTISSYEQYF
>TRBJ1-2|.|TRBV19|few
TGTGCCAGTAGTCCCCGGACAGCAGAACCACCTTACTATGGCTACACCTTC
CASSPRTAEPPYYGYTF
>TRBJ1-2|.|TRBV11-2|.
TGTGCCAGCAGCTTAGGGGCCAGCCCGAAATATGGCTACACCTTC
CASSLGASPKYGYTF